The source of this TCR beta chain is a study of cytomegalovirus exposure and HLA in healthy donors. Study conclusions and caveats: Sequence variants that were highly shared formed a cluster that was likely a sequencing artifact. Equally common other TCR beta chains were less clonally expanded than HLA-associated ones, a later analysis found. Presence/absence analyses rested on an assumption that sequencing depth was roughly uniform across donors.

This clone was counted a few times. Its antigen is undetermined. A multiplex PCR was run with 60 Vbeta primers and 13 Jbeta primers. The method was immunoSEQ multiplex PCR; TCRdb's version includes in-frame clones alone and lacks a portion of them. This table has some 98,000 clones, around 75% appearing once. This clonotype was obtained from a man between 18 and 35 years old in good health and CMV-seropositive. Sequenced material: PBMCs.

The CDR3 nucleotides are TGTGCCAGCAGGCCGACAGGGTCTATCGAGCCCCAGCATTTT. Its translation: CASRPTGSIEPQHF. The chain uses TRBV27 and TRBJ1-5; 7 bases map to TRBD1. CDR3 length equals 14 residues. The V segment lost 6 bases and the J segment 8 bases; nucleotides outside the gene matches: 10. Per the germline V gene, CDR1 is MNHEY and CDR2 is SMNVEV (reference sequence).